This passage covers 8 T cell receptor beta chains from one sample sequenced in a study of cytotoxic CD8 clonotypes in ibrutinib-treated CLL. Clones were sequenced by immunoSEQ multiplex PCR, and TCRdb holds only the in-frame ones, with some missing. The sample consists of approximately 280,000 clones, approximately 76% of them appearing once. Sequencing was performed on PBMCs, taken at disease progression, from a patient treated with ibrutinib. The receptor source for this set is a human donor with chronic lymphocytic leukemia.

The V call is TRBV4-1, the J call TRBJ2-1; 10 positions match TRBD2. Losses at the gene ends were 1 base for V and 9 bases for J; bases not matched to a gene: 6. The CDR3 is 15 amino acids. Germline V CDR1 and CDR2: MGHRA, YSYEKL. CDR3 in amino acids: CASSQGPSSGSEQFF. The CDR3, as DNA: TGCGCCAGCAGCCAAGGTCCGTCTAGCGGGAGTGAGCAGTTCTTC.

The J gene is TRBJ1-1, the V gene TRBV29-1; D gene uncertain. Germline-derived CDR1 and CDR2 are SQVTM and ANQGSEA. Trimming took 7 bases from V and 6 from J, leaving 12 bases between them. CDR3 length: 11 residues. CDR3 loop: CSGYEDPEAFF. The CDR3, as DNA: TGCAGCGGGTATGAGGACCCTGAAGCTTTCTTT.

This clone was detected a few times. The chain joins TRBV5-1 to TRBJ2-5, with D unresolved. Between the trimmed V and J ends, which lost 1 base and 0 bases, there was a span of 1 base. Per the germline V gene, CDR1 is SGHRS and CDR2 is YFSETQ. This CDR3 has 12 amino acids. CDR3 sequence reads: CASSLYQETQYF. The CDR3 DNA sequence: TGCGCCAGCAGCTTGTACCAAGAGACCCAGTACTTC.

The gene calls are TRBV7-2 and TRBJ2-3; the match to TRBD2 covers 8 bases. The length of the CDR3 is 16 residues. Germline CDR1 SGHTA, CDR2 FQGNSA. V was pared by 0 bases and J by 8 bases, with 10 bases of the junction left unmatched. The CDR3 protein is CASSLASGSGVGTQYF. The CDR3 nucleotides read TGTGCCAGCAGCTTAGCAAGCGGGAGTGGGGTTGGTACGCAGTATTTT.

This rearrangement joins TRBV18 to TRBJ2-1; perhaps TRBD1 as D (5 bases). Trimming removed 5 bases from V and 6 bases from J, with 8 bases in between. Germline V lookup: CDR1 KGHSH, CDR2 LQKENI. The CDR3 totals 12 residues. The CDR3 nucleotides read TGTGCCAGCTCAACCAGGGCCAATGAGCAGTTCTTC. Its protein product is CASSTRANEQFF.

The chain employs TRBV9 and TRBJ1-3; tentatively, D is TRBD1 (6 bases). V lost 3 bases, J lost 4 bases, and 8 bases lay in between. This CDR3 has 13 residues. The germline gives CDR1 SGDLS, CDR2 YYNGEE. This chain's CDR3 is CASSAGQGNTIYF. CDR3 DNA: TGTGCCAGCAGCGCGGGACAAGGAAACACCATATATTTT.

This clone was seen more than once but under ten times. The chain recombines TRBV18 with TRBJ1-1; unclear D gene. This CDR3 spans 17 amino acids. V dropped 3 bases and J dropped 3 bases, with 20 bases sitting between them. Germline-derived CDR1 and CDR2 are KGHSH and LQKENI. CDR3 in DNA: TGTGCCAGCTCACCGTTCCCCGTAGGTGGAGTGGACACTGAAGCTTTCTTT. Encoded protein: CASSPFPVGGVDTEAFF.

This clone has only one observation. The chain couples TRBV10-3 to TRBJ2-5; TRBD2 matches at 10 bases. The CDR3 extends over 14 amino acids. J gave up 5 bases and V 6 bases, and 6 bases lay outside the gene matches. CDR1 is ENHRY, CDR2 SYGVKD, per germline. The CDR3 DNA reads TGTGCCATCAGCGCTACTAGCGGGGTGGAGACCCAGTACTTC. This encodes CAISATSGVETQYF.